One sample yielded the 10 T cell receptor beta chains listed below, sequenced in a study of blood T cells in healthy people across ages. A J-beta primer mix and a sample-barcoded 5' primer were used in a second PCR of roughly 6 to 12 cycles. MiXCR was run by TCRdb on the 5' RACE reads, yielding one entry per CDR3 protein. The sample includes around 1,900,000 distinct CDR3 sequences, about two fifths of them seen just once. Input material: blood. These receptors were collected from a human donor in good health.

For the CDR3, the DNA is TGTGCCAGCAGTTTATCCACAGGACGGAGCAATCAGCCCCAGCATTTT. Translated: CASSLSTGRSNQPQHF. The chain carries TRBV28 and TRBJ1-5, with TRBD1 as a possible D gene (5 bases). V lost 1 base and J lost 1, with 11 bases in between. Per germline, CDR1 MDHEN and CDR2 SYDVKM. This CDR3 is built from 16 residues.

The chain employs TRBV12-3 or TRBV12-4 and TRBJ1-2; D is ambiguous. Between the trimmed V and J ends, which lost 6 bases and 2 bases, there was a span of 13 bases. The CDR3 is made up of 14 amino acids. The CDR3 coding sequence is TGTGCCAGCAGCCCAGGACCCATGAACTATGGCTACACCTTC. Its protein is CASSPGPMNYGYTF.

This clonotype was counted between two and nine times. V is TRBV28 and J is TRBJ2-7; D is uncertain. CDR1 is MDHEN, CDR2 SYDVKM, per germline. The V end was cut by 7 bases, the J end by 0 bases, with 10 bases between. The CDR3 contains 13 residues. This CDR3 is CASNLDNSYEQYF. Here the CDR3 DNA reads TGTGCCAGCAACCTCGACAACTCCTACGAGCAGTACTTC.

In its sample, this clonotype was seen a few times. V gene TRBV28 combines with J gene TRBJ2-7, with D hard to call. V lost 5 bases, J lost 0 bases, and 8 bases lay in between. The CDR3 loop spans 13 amino acids. Germline V gene data show CDR1 as MDHEN and CDR2 as SYDVKM. CDR3 sequence: CASSQPSSYEQYF. As DNA, the CDR3 is TGTGCCAGCAGTCAGCCGAGCTCCTACGAGCAGTACTTC.

V usage is TRBV20-1 and J usage is TRBJ2-5; 12 nucleotides agree with TRBD1. CDR1 and CDR2 (germline): DFQATT, SNEGSKA (reference sequence). There are 16 residues in the CDR3. Losses at the gene ends were 5 bases for V and 5 bases for J; bases not matched to a gene: 12. For the CDR3, the DNA is TGCAGTGCTTACAATACCGGGACAGGGGGCTGGGAGACCCAGTACTTC. Protein: CSAYNTGTGGWETQYF.

The V call is TRBV6-6, the J call TRBJ2-5; maybe TRBD1 (5 bases). V was shortened by 5 bases and J by 2 bases, with 15 bases between the two germline ends. CDR1 MNHNY and CDR2 SVGAGI come from the germline V gene (reference sequence). CDR3 length equals 15 residues. CDR3 amino acids: CASSIQGVGQETQYF. Written as DNA, the CDR3 is TGTGCCAGCAGTATACAAGGGGTGGGACAAGAGACCCAGTACTTC.

This chain connects TRBV7-2 to TRBJ1-2; 8 bases are shared with TRBD1. Germline values: CDR1 SGHTA, CDR2 FQGNSA. The junction had 9 bases not matched to a gene; V was cut back by 5 bases and J by 10 bases. The CDR3 sequence is 13 residues long. The CDR3 DNA reads TGTGCCAGCAGCGCGGACAGGGTATACGACTACACCTTC. It translates to CASSADRVYDYTF.

As for this clonotype: The junction shows a germline mismatch at one end, possibly a read error. V usage is TRBV11-1 and J usage is TRBJ2-5; 8 nucleotides line up with TRBD1. The CDR3 has 18 amino acids. Per germline, CDR1 SGHAT and CDR2 FQDESV (reference sequence). For the CDR3, the DNA is TGTGCCAGCAGCTTAGGATTGAGGACAGGGCTTCGGCAAGAGGCCCAGTACTTC. Residues: CASSLGLRTGLRQEAQYF.

The chain uses TRBV28 and TRBJ2-5; D call uncertain. The CDR3 contains 14 residues. V gave up 5 bases and J gave up 5 bases, with 15 bases separating them. Per the germline V gene, CDR1 is MDHEN and CDR2 is SYDVKM. The CDR3 nucleotides are TGTGCCAGCAGTCTCCTGACGGGTCCGGAGACCCAGTACTTC. It encodes CASSLLTGPETQYF.

On this clonotype itself: Compared with germline, one end of the junction differs, possibly owing to a read error. V gene TRBV3-1 combines with J gene TRBJ2-2, with 11 bases fitting TRBD2. The germline CDR1 and CDR2 sequences are LGHDT and YNNKEL (reference sequence). The CDR3 sequence is 16 residues long. CDR3 sequence: CASSHGLAGSPGEPFF. The CDR3, as DNA: TGTGCCAGCAGCCATGGACTAGCGGGCTCTCCCGGGGAGCCGTTTTTT.